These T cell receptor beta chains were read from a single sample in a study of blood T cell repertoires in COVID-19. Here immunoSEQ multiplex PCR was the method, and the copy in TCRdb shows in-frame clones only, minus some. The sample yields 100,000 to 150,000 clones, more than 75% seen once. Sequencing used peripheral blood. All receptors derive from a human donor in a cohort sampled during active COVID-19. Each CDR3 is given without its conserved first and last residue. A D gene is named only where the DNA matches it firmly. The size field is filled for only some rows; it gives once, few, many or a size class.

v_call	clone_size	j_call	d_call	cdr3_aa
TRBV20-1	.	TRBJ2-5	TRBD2	SASLGGGAYETQY
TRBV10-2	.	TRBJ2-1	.	ASSSFSEQF
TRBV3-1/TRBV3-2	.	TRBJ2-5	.	ASSQVSLAGETQY
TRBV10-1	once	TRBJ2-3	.	ASSESSGRTDTQY
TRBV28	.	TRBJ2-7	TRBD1	ASTGTGFYEQY
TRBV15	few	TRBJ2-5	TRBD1	ATSEDRGPFQETQY
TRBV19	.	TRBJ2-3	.	ASLNSAYTDTQY
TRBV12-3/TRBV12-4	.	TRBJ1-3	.	ASSSGFTTIY
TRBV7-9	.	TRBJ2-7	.	ASRSRSGEQY
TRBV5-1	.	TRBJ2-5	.	ASKEATSQETQY
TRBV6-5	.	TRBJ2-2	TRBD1	ASSLDRGGLF
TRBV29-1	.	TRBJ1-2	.	SVNLDRSLYGYT
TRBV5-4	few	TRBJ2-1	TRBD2	ASSTGGASSYNEQF
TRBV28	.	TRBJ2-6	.	ASSFLRVGANVLT
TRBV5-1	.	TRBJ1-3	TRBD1	ASSLDWGTGSSSGNTIY
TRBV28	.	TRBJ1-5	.	ASSPLGINAYSNQPQH
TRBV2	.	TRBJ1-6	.	ASSEEDSFSPLH
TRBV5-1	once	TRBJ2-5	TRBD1	ASSSGTGGETQY
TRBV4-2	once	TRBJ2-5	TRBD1	ASSQGQGTTETQY
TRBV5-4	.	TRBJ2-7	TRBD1	ASSESRGLYEQY
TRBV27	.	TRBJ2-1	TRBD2	ASSLKAGVVSNEQF
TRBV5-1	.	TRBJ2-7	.	AGWGDKTSRFGEQY
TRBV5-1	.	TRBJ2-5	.	ASKRTLGETQY
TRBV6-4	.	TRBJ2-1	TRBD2	ASSEFSGGYNEQF
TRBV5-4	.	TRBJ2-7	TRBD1	ASSAGQGSYEQY
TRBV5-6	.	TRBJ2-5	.	ASSFTGQETQY
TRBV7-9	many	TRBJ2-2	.	ASISGGRGTGELF
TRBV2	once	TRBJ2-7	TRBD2	ASRGPGRGDSYEQY
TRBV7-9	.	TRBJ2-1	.	ASSLPRNNEQF
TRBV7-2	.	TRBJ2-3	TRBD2	ASSPDWTSANTQY
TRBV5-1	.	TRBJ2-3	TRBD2	ASSLLALSTDTQY
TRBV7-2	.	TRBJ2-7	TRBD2	ASSSRTSGGRYEQY
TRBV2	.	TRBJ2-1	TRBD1	ASSATGLNEQF
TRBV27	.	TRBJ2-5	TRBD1	ASSLRGPLGETQY
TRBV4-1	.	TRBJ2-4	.	ASSQPTTARAKNIQY
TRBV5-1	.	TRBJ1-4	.	ASSQGGTQKLF
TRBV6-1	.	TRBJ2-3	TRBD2	ASSEVGSAGGLTDTQY
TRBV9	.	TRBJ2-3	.	ASSARAGPTDTQY
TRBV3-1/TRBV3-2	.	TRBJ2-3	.	ASSQAEGSITDTQY
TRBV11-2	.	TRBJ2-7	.	ASSLVNEQY
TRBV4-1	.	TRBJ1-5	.	ASSQAGQPQH
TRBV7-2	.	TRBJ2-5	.	ASSLGARETQY
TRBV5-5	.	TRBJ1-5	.	ASANGGSQPQH
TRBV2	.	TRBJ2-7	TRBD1	ASSGGQILPGEQY
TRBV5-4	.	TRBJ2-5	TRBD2	ASSLITSGGTQY
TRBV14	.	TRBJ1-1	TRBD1	ASSPNRGNTEAF
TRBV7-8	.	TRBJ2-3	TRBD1	ASSSRDRENTDTQY
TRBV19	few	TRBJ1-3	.	ARGEGRCGNTIY
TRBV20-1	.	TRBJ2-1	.	SASMAGPYNEQF
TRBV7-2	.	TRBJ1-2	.	ASSLGAGGGDGYT
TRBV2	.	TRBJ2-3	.	ASSELEGPRPDTQY